Following are 24 T cell receptor beta chains from one sample sequenced in a study of shared clonotypes between healthy human individuals. The repertoire was sequenced with immunoSEQ multiplex PCR; TCRdb's copy has only in-frame clones and lacks some. The table lists over a million clones, around 95% of them singletons. The sequencing input was naive CD4+ T cells sorted from blood. Described subset: CD45RA+ positively selected. The receptors shown here come from a man in his thirties or forties in good health.

This clone has only one observation. The V and J genes are TRBV7-9 and TRBJ1-1, with D perhaps matching TRBD1 (5 bases). The CDR3 extends over 16 amino acids. Germline CDR1 is SEHNR and CDR2 is FQNEAQ (reference sequence). V lost 4 bases and J 0 bases, leaving 15 bases between the germline ends. The CDR3 coding sequence is TGTGCCAGCAGCTCCCCTCGCGGACAATTGAACACTGAAGCTTTCTTT. It is translated as CASSSPRGQLNTEAFF.

J is TRBJ2-3 and V is TRBV6-6, with 8 bases identical to TRBD2. Germline V gene sequence: CDR1 MNHNY, CDR2 SVGAGI (reference sequence). The length of the CDR3 is 14 residues. V shed 4 bases, J shed 5 bases, and the junction held 5 bases outside the gene matches. CDR3 nucleotide sequence: TGTGCCAGCAGTTCCAGCGGGAGTGTAGATACGCAGTATTTT. This gives the protein CASSSSGSVDTQYF.

V gene TRBV19 combines with J gene TRBJ1-3; 10 bases align to TRBD1. This CDR3 is built from 15 residues. Germline V gene data show CDR1 as LNHDA and CDR2 as SQIVND (reference sequence). V gave up 7 bases and J gave up 2 bases; unmatched junction bases: 5. CDR3: CASTLDRGPGNTIYF. The DNA of the CDR3 is TGTGCCAGTACCCTCGACAGGGGGCCTGGAAACACCATATATTTT.

Only one count was recorded for this clone. V gene TRBV15 combines with J gene TRBJ2-7, with D uncertain. Germline V lookup: CDR1 LNHNV, CDR2 YYDKDF (reference sequence). V was trimmed by 0 bases and J by 5 bases, leaving 14 bases between them. The CDR3 runs 15 residues. Here the CDR3 DNA reads TGTGCCACCAGCAGAGATCCCAAGGGTATCCACGAGCAGTACTTC. Translation gives CATSRDPKGIHEQYF.

This sequence joins TRBV7-9 and TRBJ2-7; 14 nucleotides align to TRBD2. J gave up 2 bases and V 5 bases, and 14 bases lay outside the gene matches. Germline-derived CDR1 and CDR2 are SEHNR and FQNEAQ (reference sequence). The CDR3 spans 19 residues. The DNA for the CDR3 is TGTGCCAGCAGCGACAAGACCGGGACTAGCGGGAGTTGGACCTACGAGCAGTACTTC. Its protein product is CASSDKTGTSGSWTYEQYF.

This chain uses TRBV15 with TRBJ2-5; D not resolved. Deletions cut 1 base from V and 5 bases from J, with 8 bases between. Per germline, CDR1 LNHNV and CDR2 YYDKDF (reference sequence). The length of the CDR3 is 13 residues. DNA for the CDR3: TGTGCCACCAGCAGAGTAGTATGGGAGACCCAGTACTTC. Translating it yields CATSRVVWETQYF.

CDR3 sequence: CASSLGITGSYEQYF. CDR3 DNA: TGTGCCAGCAGCCTAGGAATCACAGGGTCCTACGAGCAGTACTTC. The chain combines TRBV7-2 with TRBJ2-7; the D gene is possibly TRBD1 (6 bases). Germline V lookup: CDR1 SGHTA, CDR2 FQGNSA. V lost 5 bases to trimming and J lost 1 base, with 15 bases between them. The CDR3 runs to 15 residues.

The V and J genes are TRBV15 and TRBJ2-7; D ambiguous. Germline CDR1 is LNHNV and CDR2 is YYDKDF (reference sequence). The CDR3 loop spans 16 amino acids. V was clipped by 0 bases and J by 3 bases, with 15 bases between them. The CDR3 DNA reads TGTGCCACCAGCAGAGAGGCGGCAGGCCTACGCTACGAGCAGTACTTC. It yields the protein CATSREAAGLRYEQYF.

A note on this clone: The same CDR3 arises from other DNA sequences in this sample as well. The rearrangement links TRBV5-6 to TRBJ2-2; D possibly corresponds to TRBD1 (5 bases). Per germline, CDR1 SGHDT and CDR2 YYEEEE. This CDR3 has 13 residues. V lost 0 bases to trimming and J lost 6 bases, with 6 bases between them. CDR3 nucleotide sequence: TGTGCCAGCAGCTTGGTGGGGCCCGGGGAGCTGTTTTTT. It yields the protein CASSLVGPGELFF.

DNA for the CDR3: TGTGCCAGCAGTGACCCTATATGGACAGGCACCTCGCAAATCCGGTACGAGCAGTACTTC. Its translation: CASSDPIWTGTSQIRYEQYF. This chain uses TRBV6-4 with TRBJ2-7, with 7 bases lining up with TRBD1. CDR3 length: 20 amino acids. The ends lost 2 bases at V and 4 bases at J; junction bases unmatched: 23. Looked up from germline, CDR1 is MRHNA and CDR2 is SNTAGT.

The rearrangement uses TRBV2 and TRBJ2-2, with D perhaps TRBD1 or TRBD2 (6 bases each). Germline lookup yields CDR1 SNHLY and CDR2 FYNNEI. This CDR3 spans 16 amino acids. Trimming left V 9 bases short and J 5 bases short, with 22 bases between. CDR3 coding DNA: TGTGCCAGTCAGCCCCCCCGGGGGCTGGGGACCGGGGAGCTGTTTTTT. This gives the protein CASQPPRGLGTGELFF.

This clone was found once. This chain links TRBV28 with TRBJ1-1, with D possibly being TRBD1 (6 bases). The CDR3 contains 14 residues. Per the germline V gene, CDR1 is MDHEN and CDR2 is SYDVKM. Trimming took off 7 bases at V and 5 bases at J, with 17 bases between the two ends. The CDR3, as DNA: TGTGCCAGCACCAACGCAGGGGTACAAACTGAAGCTTTCTTT. It encodes CASTNAGVQTEAFF.

The V call is TRBV4-2, the J call TRBJ2-1; D call uncertain. Trimming pared 0 bases from V and 6 bases from J, leaving 15 bases between. The CDR3 covers 16 residues. Germline V gene lookup returns CDR1 LGHNA and CDR2 YNFKEQ. The CDR3 is CASSQDPGVWGNEQFF. In DNA, the CDR3 is TGTGCCAGCAGCCAAGATCCTGGGGTTTGGGGCAATGAGCAGTTCTTC.

There are a few counts of this clone. The same CDR3 can be traced to other DNA sequences in this sample. The genes are TRBV28 and TRBJ2-7; D is perhaps TRBD2 (5 bases). Germline CDR1 is MDHEN and CDR2 is SYDVKM. The CDR3 loop spans 12 amino acids. Trimming stripped 9 bases from V and 0 bases from J, with 9 bases between. The CDR3 DNA reads TGTGCCAGTTCCGCGGGCTCCTACGAGCAGTACTTC. Translation: CASSAGSYEQYF.

V usage is TRBV6-1 and J usage is TRBJ2-7; 9 bases fit TRBD1. The CDR3 has 16 residues. J lost 4 bases, V lost 1 base, and 8 bases had no gene match. The germline CDR1 and CDR2 sequences are MNHNS and SASEGT. The CDR3 region has the DNA TGTGCCAGCAGTGAAGTGGGATACAGGGGGCGGTACGAGCAGTACTTC. Its protein product is CASSEVGYRGRYEQYF.

As to this clone: Other nucleotide sequences in the sample specify the same CDR3. The rearrangement uses TRBV5-1 and TRBJ2-7, with D possibly TRBD1 on 7 matching bases. The CDR3 sequence is 13 residues long. Germline V gives CDR1 SGHRS, CDR2 YFSETQ. The V gene lost 2 bases and the J gene lost 5 bases, with 11 bases spanning the gap. CDR3 in DNA: TGCGCCAGCAGCTTTGGAGGGGGCGACGAGCAGTACTTC. Amino acids: CASSFGGGDEQYF.

For the CDR3, the DNA is TGTGCCAGCAGCGTAGCCCTTTCGACTAGCGGGAGGAGGAATGAGCAGTTCTTC. Residues: CASSVALSTSGRRNEQFF. The chain is built from TRBV9 and TRBJ2-1; 13 nucleotides agree with TRBD2. J gave up 7 bases and V 0 bases, and 10 bases lay outside the gene matches. CDR1 and CDR2 (germline): SGDLS, YYNGEE. This CDR3 is built from 18 residues.

The chain combines TRBV19 with TRBJ2-1; perhaps TRBD1 as D (5 bases). The germline CDR1 and CDR2 sequences are LNHDA and SQIVND (reference sequence). Trimming removed 6 bases at V and 0 bases at J, with 18 bases between. The CDR3 is 17 residues long. CDR3 DNA sequence: TGTGCCAGTAGCTCCTGGAAGTGGGGCGTCTCCTACAATGAGCAGTTCTTC. Translating gives CASSSWKWGVSYNEQFF.

Here the CDR3 reads CASSDRGPSYEQYF. The CDR3 DNA reads TGTGCCAGTAGTGACAGGGGTCCGTCCTACGAGCAGTACTTC. The chain is built from TRBV19 and TRBJ2-7, with 8 positions matching TRBD1. Germline values: CDR1 LNHDA, CDR2 SQIVND (reference sequence). The CDR3 is 14 residues long. J was trimmed by 1 base and V by 5 bases; bases with no gene match: 4.

This sequence joins TRBV6-1 and TRBJ1-1; D possibly corresponds to TRBD1 (6 bases). Germline CDR1 is MNHNS and CDR2 is SASEGT. The V end was cut by 8 bases, the J end by 1 base, with 11 bases between. The CDR3 sequence is 13 residues long. This chain's CDR3 is CASERDKNTEAFF. The CDR3 DNA follows: TGTGCCAGCGAACGGGACAAGAACACTGAAGCTTTCTTT.

The V gene is TRBV6-1, the J gene TRBJ1-2, with D unclear. The CDR3 runs to 15 residues. The V end was cut by 3 bases, the J end by 0 bases, with 11 bases between. Germline V gene data show CDR1 as MNHNS and CDR2 as SASEGT. CDR3 in amino acids: CASSDVAEANYGYTF. CDR3 DNA sequence: TGTGCCAGCAGTGATGTGGCAGAAGCTAACTATGGCTACACCTTC.

This sequence joins TRBV19 and TRBJ2-3, with D unresolved. The CDR3 runs 13 residues. Trimming removed 5 bases at V and 6 bases at J, with 12 bases between. Germline V gene data show CDR1 as LNHDA and CDR2 as SQIVND (reference sequence). The CDR3 nucleotides read TGTGCCAGTAGTCTATCACGTTCGGATACGCAGTATTTT. This translates into CASSLSRSDTQYF. The full variable domain, completed using reference TRBV19 and TRBJ2-3, is DGGITQSPKYLFRKEGQNVTLSCEQNLNHDAMYWYRQDPGQGLRLIYYSQIVNDFQKGDIAEGYSVSREKKESFPLTVTSAQKNPTAFYLCASSLSRSDTQYFGPGTRLTVL.

In DNA form, the CDR3 reads TGTGCCAGCAGCTTAGGCCGCGGGGAGACCCAGTACTTC. Amino acid sequence: CASSLGRGETQYF. V and J are TRBV11-2 and TRBJ2-5, with D perhaps TRBD2 (5 bases). The CDR3 is 13 residues long. Germline V gene data show CDR1 as SGHAT and CDR2 as FQNNGV. V was shortened by 1 base and J by 5 bases, with 8 bases between the two germline ends.

The V and J genes are TRBV10-3 and TRBJ1-2, with D possibly being TRBD1 (5 bases). The CDR3 has 14 amino acids. Germline loops: CDR1 ENHRY, CDR2 SYGVKD. V gave up 2 bases and J gave up 0 bases, with 7 bases separating them. CDR3 residues: CAISETGANYGYTF. CDR3 nucleotides: TGTGCCATCAGTGAGACAGGAGCTAACTATGGCTACACCTTC.